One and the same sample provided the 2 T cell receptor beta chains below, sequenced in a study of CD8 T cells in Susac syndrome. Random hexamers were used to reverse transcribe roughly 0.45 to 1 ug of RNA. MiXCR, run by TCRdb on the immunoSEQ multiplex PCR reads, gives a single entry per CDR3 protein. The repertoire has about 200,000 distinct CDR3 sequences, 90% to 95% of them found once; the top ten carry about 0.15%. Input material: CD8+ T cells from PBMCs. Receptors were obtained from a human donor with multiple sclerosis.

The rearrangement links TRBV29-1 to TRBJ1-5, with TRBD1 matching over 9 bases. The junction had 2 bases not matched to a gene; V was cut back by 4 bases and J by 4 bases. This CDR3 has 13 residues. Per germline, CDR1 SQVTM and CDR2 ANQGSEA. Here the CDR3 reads CSVGGTGNQPQHF. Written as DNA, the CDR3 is TGCAGCGTTGGAGGGACAGGGAATCAGCCCCAGCATTTT.

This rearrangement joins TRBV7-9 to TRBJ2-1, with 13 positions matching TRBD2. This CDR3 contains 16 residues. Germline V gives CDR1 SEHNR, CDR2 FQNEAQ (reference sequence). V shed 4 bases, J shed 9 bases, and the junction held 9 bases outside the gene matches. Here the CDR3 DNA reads TGTGCCAGCAGCTCTGGGACTAGCGGGAAGTTTGGTGAGCAGTTCTTC. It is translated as CASSSGTSGKFGEQFF.